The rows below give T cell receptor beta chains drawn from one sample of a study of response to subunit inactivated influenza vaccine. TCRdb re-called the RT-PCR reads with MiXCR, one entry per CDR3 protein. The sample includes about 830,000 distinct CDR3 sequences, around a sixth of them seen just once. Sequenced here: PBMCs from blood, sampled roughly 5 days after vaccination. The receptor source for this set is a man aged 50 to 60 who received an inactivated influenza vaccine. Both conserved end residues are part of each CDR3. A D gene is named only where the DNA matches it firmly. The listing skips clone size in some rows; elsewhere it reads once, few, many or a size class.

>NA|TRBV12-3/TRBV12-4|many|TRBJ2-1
CASSLGSGAVGNEQFF
TGTGCCAGCAGTTTGGGTTCCGGCGCAGTTGGCAATGAGCAGTTCTTC
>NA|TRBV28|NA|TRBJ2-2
CASSFPADGGELFF
TGTGCCAGCAGTTTCCCCGCGGATGGCGGGGAGCTGTTTTTT
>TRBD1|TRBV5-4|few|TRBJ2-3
CASSSGQSLTDTQYF
TGTGCCAGCAGCTCGGGACAGTCCCTCACAGATACGCAGTATTTT
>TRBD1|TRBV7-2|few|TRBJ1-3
CASSLVEGQGRNTIYF
TGTGCCAGCAGCTTAGTAGAGGGACAGGGGAGAAACACCATATATTTT
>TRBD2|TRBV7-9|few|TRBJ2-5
CASSSGLAGGFETQYF
TGTGCCAGCAGCTCAGGACTAGCGGGAGGATTTGAGACCCAGTACTTC
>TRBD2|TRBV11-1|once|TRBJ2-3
CASSFRLGTSGTWRPTDTQYF
TGTGCCAGCAGCTTTCGCCTAGGGACTAGCGGGACCTGGAGGCCCACAGATACGCAGTATTTT
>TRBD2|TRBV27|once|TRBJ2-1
CASTQSLAGGFLADNEQFF
TGTGCCAGCACCCAGTCCCTAGCGGGAGGATTTTTGGCGGACAATGAGCAGTTCTTC
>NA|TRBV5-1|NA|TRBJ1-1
CASSSPDSNTEAFF
TGCGCCAGCAGCTCCCCCGACAGTAACACTGAAGCTTTCTTT
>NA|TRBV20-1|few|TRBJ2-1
CSAPGGASPQRYNEQFF
TGCAGTGCTCCCGGGGGAGCATCCCCTCAACGTTACAATGAGCAGTTCTTC
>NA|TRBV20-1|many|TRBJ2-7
CSARDQRSSYEQYF
TGCAGTGCTAGAGACCAGCGGAGCTCCTACGAGCAGTACTTC
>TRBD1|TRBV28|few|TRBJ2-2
CASSLQGAVFTGELFF
TGTGCCAGCAGTTTACAGGGGGCGGTATTCACCGGGGAGCTGTTTTTT
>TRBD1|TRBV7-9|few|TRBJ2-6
CASSKSGGAFGANVLTF
TGTGCCAGCAGCAAGTCAGGGGGTGCGTTTGGGGCCAACGTCCTGACTTTC
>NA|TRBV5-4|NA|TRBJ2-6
CASSSPRLGTGANVLTF
TGTGCCAGCAGCTCCCCCCGGCTTGGCACTGGGGCCAACGTCCTGACTTTC
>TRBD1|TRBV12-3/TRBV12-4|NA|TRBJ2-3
CASSGTGEADTQYF
TGTGCCAGCAGTGGGACAGGGGAGGCAGATACGCAGTATTTT
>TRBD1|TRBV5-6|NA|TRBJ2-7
CASRPSGQGMGEQYF
TGTGCCAGCAGACCCTCTGGACAGGGAATGGGCGAGCAGTACTTC
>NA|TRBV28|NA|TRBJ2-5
CASSLDPPETQYF
TGTGCCAGCAGTTTGGACCCGCCGGAGACCCAGTACTTC
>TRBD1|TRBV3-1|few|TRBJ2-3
CASSETGDRGDTQYF
TGTGCCAGCAGCGAAACAGGGGACCGAGGAGATACGCAGTATTTT
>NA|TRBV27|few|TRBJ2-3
CASSFQGVSTDTQYF
TGTGCCAGCAGTTTCCAGGGTGTAAGCACAGATACGCAGTATTTT
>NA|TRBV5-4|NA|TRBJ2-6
CASSMSLVAGANVLTF
TGTGCCAGCAGCATGTCTTTAGTGGCTGGGGCCAACGTCCTGACTTTC
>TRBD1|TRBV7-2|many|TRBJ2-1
CASRTGTGSYNEQFF
TGTGCCAGCAGAACCGGGACAGGGTCCTACAATGAGCAGTTCTTC
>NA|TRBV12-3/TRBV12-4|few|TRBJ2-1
CASSFGASLNEQFF
TGTGCCAGCAGTTTCGGCGCTAGTCTCAATGAGCAGTTCTTC
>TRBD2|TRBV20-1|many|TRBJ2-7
CSATGTSTIPREQYF
TGCAGTGCTACGGGGACTAGCACAATTCCTAGAGAGCAGTACTTC
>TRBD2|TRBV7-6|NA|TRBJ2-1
CASSRGTSGKAEQFF
TGTGCCAGCAGCCGCGGGACTAGCGGGAAGGCTGAGCAGTTCTTC
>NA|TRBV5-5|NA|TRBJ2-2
CASSSDGNTGELFF
TGTGCCAGCAGCTCGGACGGGAACACCGGGGAGCTGTTTTTT
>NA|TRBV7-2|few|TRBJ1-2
CASSLGAGRYGYTF
TGTGCCAGCAGCTTAGGTGCAGGGCGATATGGCTACACCTTC
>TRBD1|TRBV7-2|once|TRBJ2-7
CATAGQGRFEQYF
TGTGCCACCGCGGGACAGGGGCGTTTCGAGCAGTACTTC
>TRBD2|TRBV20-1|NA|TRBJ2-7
CSSRGDLSYEQYF
TGCAGCTCGCGGGGGGACCTCTCCTACGAGCAGTACTTC
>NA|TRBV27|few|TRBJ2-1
CASSLAETYNEQFF
TGTGCCAGCAGTTTAGCGGAGACCTACAATGAGCAGTTCTTC
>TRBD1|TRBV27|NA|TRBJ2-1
CASSGPGQGRYHEQFF
TGTGCCAGCAGTGGACCGGGACAGGGACGCTACCATGAGCAGTTCTTC
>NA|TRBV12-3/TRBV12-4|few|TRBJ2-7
CASSLGQGLSEQYF
TGTGCCAGCAGTTTGGGGCAGGGCTTGAGCGAGCAGTACTTC
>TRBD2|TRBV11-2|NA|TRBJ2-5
CASSFGLAGGLGRDTQYF
TGTGCCAGCAGCTTCGGACTAGCGGGGGGCCTGGGAAGAGACACCCAGTACTTC
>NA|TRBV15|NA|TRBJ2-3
CATSHTPGLTDTQYF
TGTGCCACCAGCCACACTCCGGGTCTCACAGATACGCAGTATTTT
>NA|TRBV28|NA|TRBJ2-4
CASSLVRALAKNIQYF
TGTGCCAGCAGTTTAGTCAGGGCCCTAGCCAAAAACATTCAGTACTTC
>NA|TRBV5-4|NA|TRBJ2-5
CASSLAGYRTGETQYF
TGTGCCAGCAGCTTGGCCGGCTACCGAACGGGGGAGACCCAGTACTTC
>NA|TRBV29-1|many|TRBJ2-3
CSVLVQGATDTQYF
TGCAGCGTTCTTGTTCAGGGAGCGACAGATACGCAGTATTTT
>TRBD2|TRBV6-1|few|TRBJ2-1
CASRVSPSGYNEQFF
TGTGCCAGCCGGGTTTCTCCTAGCGGCTACAATGAGCAGTTCTTC
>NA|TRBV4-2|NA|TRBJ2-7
CASSQVEKDRSYEQYF
TGTGCCAGCAGCCAAGTGGAGAAGGACCGCTCCTACGAGCAGTACTTC
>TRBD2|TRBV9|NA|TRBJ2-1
CASNLAGGRAEQFF
TGTGCCAGCAATCTAGCGGGAGGGAGGGCTGAGCAGTTCTTC
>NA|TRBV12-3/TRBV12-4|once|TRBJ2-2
CASRNTGMAGELFF
TGTGCCAGCAGGAATACAGGGATGGCCGGGGAGCTGTTTTTT
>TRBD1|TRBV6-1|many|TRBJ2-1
CASSEPGQGKNEQFF
TGTGCCAGCAGTGAACCGGGACAGGGAAAGAATGAGCAGTTCTTC